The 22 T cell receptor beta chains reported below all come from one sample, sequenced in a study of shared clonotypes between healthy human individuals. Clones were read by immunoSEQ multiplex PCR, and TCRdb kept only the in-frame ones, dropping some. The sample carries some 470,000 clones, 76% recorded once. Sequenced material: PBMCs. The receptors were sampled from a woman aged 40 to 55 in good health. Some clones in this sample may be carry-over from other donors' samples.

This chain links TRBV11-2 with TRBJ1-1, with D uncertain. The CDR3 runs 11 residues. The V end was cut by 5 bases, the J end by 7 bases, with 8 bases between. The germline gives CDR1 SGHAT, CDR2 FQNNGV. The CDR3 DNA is TGTGCCAGCAGCCGAATCCTTGAAGCTTTCTTT. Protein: CASSRILEAFF.

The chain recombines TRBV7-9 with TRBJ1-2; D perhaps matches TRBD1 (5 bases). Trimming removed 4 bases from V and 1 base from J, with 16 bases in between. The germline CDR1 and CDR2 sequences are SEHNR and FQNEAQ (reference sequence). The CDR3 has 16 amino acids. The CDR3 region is CASSSDPTGLNYGYTF. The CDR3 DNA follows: TGTGCCAGCAGCTCCGATCCGACGGGGCTTAACTATGGCTACACCTTC.

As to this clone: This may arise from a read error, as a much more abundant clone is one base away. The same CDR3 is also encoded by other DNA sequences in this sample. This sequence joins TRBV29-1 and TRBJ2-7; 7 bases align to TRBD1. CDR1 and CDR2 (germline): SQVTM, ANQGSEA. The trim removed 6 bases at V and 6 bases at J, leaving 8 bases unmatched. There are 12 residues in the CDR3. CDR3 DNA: TGCAGCGTCGGACAGGATCCCGCCGAGCAGTACTTC. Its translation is CSVGQDPAEQYF.

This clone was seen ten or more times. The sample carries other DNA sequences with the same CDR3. The CDR3: CASSSTGSRYEQYF. The CDR3 DNA is TGTGCCAGCAGCTCAACAGGGTCTCGTTACGAGCAGTACTTC. This chain uses TRBV7-9 with TRBJ2-7; D might be TRBD1 (6 bases). V was shortened by 4 bases and J by 4 bases, with 14 bases between the two germline ends. The CDR3 is 14 residues long. Germline V lookup: CDR1 SEHNR, CDR2 FQNEAQ (reference sequence).

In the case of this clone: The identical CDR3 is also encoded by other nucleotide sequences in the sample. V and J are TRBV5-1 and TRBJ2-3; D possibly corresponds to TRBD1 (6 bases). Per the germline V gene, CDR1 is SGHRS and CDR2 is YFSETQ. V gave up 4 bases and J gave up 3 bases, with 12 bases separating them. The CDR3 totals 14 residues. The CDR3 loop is CASSPGQNTDTQYF. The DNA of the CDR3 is TGCGCCAGCAGCCCCGGACAGAATACAGATACGCAGTATTTT.

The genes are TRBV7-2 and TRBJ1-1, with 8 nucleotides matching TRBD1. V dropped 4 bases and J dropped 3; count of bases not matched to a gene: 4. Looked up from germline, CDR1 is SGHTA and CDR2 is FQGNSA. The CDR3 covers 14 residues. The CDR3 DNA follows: TGTGCCAGCAGCTCCTACAGGGGGGACACTGAAGCTTTCTTT. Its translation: CASSSYRGDTEAFF.

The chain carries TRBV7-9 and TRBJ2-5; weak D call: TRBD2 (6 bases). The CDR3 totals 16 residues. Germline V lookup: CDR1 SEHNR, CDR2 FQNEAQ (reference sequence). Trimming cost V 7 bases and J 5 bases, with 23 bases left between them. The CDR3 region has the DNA TGTGCCAGCACCCCCGGGCCCCAAGCGGGTAGGGAGACCCAGTACTTC. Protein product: CASTPGPQAGRETQYF.

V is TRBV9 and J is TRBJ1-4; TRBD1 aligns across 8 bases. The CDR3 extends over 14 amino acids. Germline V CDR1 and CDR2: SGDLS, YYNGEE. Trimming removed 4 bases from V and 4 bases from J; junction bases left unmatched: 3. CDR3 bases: TGTGCCAGCAGCCGGACAGGGAATAATGAAAAACTGTTTTTT. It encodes CASSRTGNNEKLFF.

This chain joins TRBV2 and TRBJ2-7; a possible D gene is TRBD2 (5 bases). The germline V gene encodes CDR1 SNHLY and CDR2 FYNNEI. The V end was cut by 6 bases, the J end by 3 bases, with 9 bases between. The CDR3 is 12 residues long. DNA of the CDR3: TGTGCCAGCAGGGGAGACGGCTACGAGCAGTACTTC. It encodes CASRGDGYEQYF.

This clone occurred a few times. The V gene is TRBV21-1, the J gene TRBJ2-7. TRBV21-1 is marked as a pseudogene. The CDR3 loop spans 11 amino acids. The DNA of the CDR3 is TGTGCCAGCAGTCAATTAGGCGAGCAGTACTTC. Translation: CASSQLGEQYF.

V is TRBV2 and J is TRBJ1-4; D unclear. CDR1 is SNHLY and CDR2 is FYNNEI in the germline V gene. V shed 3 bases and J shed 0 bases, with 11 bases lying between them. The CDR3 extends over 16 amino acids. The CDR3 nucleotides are TGTGCCAGCAGTGAGACACTAGAGTCAACTAATGAAAAACTGTTTTTT. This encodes CASSETLESTNEKLFF.

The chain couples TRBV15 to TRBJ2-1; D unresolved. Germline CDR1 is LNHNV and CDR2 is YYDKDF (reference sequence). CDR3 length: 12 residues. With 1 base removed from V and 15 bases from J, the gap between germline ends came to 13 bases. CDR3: CATSRGGKWRFF. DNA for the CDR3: TGTGCCACCAGCAGAGGGGGAAAATGGCGGTTCTTC.

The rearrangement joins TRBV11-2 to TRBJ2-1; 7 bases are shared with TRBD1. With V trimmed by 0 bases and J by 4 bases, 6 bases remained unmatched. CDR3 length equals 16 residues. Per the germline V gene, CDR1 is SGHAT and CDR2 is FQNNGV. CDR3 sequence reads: CASSLESRGFYNEQFF. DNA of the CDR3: TGTGCCAGCAGCTTAGAATCCAGGGGGTTTTACAATGAGCAGTTCTTC. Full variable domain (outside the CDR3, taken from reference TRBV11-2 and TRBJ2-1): EAGVAQSPRYKIIEKRQSVAFWCNPISGHATLYWYQQILGQGPKLLIQFQNNGVVDDSQLPKDRFSAERLKGVDSTLKIQPAKLEDSAVYLCASSLESRGFYNEQFFGPGTRLTVL.

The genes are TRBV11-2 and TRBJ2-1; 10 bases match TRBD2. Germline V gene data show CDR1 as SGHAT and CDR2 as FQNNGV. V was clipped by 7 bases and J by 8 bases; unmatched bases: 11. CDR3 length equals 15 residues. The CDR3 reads CASNQREGRFDEQFF. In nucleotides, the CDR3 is TGTGCCAGCAACCAGCGGGAGGGCCGGTTCGATGAGCAGTTCTTC.

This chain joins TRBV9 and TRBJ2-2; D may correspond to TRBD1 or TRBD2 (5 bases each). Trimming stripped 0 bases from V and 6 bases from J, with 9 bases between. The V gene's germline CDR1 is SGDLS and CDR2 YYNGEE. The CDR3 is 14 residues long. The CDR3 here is CASSVGDGAGELFF. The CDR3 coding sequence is TGTGCCAGCAGCGTAGGGGACGGAGCCGGGGAGCTGTTTTTT.

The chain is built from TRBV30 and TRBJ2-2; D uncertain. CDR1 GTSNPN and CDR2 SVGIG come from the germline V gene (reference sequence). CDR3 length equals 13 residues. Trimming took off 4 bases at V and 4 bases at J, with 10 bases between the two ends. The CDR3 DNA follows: TGTGCCTGGAAATGGGCGAGCACCGGGGAGCTGTTTTTT. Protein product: CAWKWASTGELFF. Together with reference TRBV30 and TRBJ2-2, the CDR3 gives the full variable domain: SQTIHQWPATLVQPVGSPLSLECTVEGTSNPNLYWYRQAAGRGLQLLFYSVGIGQISSEVPQNLSASRPQDRQFILSSKKLLLSDSGFYLCAWKWASTGELFFGEGSRLTVL.

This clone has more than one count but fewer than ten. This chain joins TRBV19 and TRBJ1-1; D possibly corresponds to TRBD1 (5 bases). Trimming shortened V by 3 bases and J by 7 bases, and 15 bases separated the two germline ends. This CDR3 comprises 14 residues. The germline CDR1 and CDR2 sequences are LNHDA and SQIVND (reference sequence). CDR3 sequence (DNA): TGTGCCAGTAGTATTTCAGCCCTGGGGGGTGAAGCTTTCTTT. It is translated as CASSISALGGEAFF.

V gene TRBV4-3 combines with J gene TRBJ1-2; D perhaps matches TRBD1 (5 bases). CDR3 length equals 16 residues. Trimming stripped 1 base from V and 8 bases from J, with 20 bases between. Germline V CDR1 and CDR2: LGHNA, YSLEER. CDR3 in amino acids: CASSQVTLRDGRGYTF. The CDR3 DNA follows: TGCGCCAGCAGCCAAGTGACCTTGAGGGACGGGAGAGGCTACACCTTC.

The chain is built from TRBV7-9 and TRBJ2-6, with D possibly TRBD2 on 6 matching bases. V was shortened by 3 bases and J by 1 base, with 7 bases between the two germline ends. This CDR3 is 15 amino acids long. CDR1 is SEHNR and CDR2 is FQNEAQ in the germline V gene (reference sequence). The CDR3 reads CASSLGGSGANVLTF. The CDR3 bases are TGTGCCAGCAGCTTGGGGGGATCTGGGGCCAACGTCCTGACTTTC.

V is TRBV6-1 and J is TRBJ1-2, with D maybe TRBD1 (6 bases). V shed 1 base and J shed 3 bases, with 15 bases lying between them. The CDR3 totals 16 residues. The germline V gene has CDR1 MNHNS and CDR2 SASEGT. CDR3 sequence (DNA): TGTGCCAGCAGTGAAGTGGTCCCGGAGGGGGACTATGGCTACACCTTC. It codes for CASSEVVPEGDYGYTF.

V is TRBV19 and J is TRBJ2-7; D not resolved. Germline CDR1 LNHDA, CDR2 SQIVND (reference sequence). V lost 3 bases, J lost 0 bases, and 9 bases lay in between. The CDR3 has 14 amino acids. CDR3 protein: CASSIRQSSYEQYF. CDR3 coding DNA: TGTGCCAGTAGTATCCGGCAGAGCTCCTACGAGCAGTACTTC. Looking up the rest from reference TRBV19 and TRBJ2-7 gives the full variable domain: DGGITQSPKYLFRKEGQNVTLSCEQNLNHDAMYWYRQDPGQGLRLIYYSQIVNDFQKGDIAEGYSVSREKKESFPLTVTSAQKNPTAFYLCASSIRQSSYEQYFGPGTRLTVT.

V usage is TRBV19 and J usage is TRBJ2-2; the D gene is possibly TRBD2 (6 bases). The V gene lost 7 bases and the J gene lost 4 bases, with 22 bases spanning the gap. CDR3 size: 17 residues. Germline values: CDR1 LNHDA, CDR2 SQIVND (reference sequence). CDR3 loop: CASTGTATSWSTGELFF. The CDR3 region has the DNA TGTGCCAGTACCGGGACGGCGACTAGTTGGAGCACCGGGGAGCTGTTTTTT.